This T cell receptor (beta chain) comes out of a study of vaccination effects on CD4 cells after COVID-19. Findings of the study overall: The study dataset contains few convalescent patients and includes no early post-infection timepoints. Marked contraction was observed in infection-induced and vaccine-induced clones late after vaccination.

TCRdb's table, derived via immunoSEQ multiplex PCR, lists solely in-frame clones and lacks some. There are about 43,000 clones in the sample; just over 75% occur only once, and about a tenth lies in the top ten. This clone was found once. Its antigen remains unidentified. The CDR3 contains 11 residues. Trimming took 8 bases from V and 6 from J, leaving 10 bases between them. The germline V gene encodes CDR1 MNHEY and CDR2 SVGAGI. CD4+ T cells specific for antigen were expanded with viral peptide pools by the ViraFEST assay before sequencing. The culture ran for nine to eleven days, and then CD4+ T cells were isolated. Nucleocapsid antibody tests were negative, and the vaccine recipients had no prior SARS-CoV-2 infection. Supplemented with 7.5 to 10 IU/ml IL-2 and 10 ug/ml peptides, a few million PBMC per well were kept in culture.

The TCR originated in a human donor who received a COVID-19 vaccine. The specimen was CD4+ T cells from PBMCs cultured with SARS-CoV-2 spike peptides, collected before COVID-19 vaccination. The genes are TRBV6-5 and TRBJ1-2; D is ambiguous. This CDR3 reads CASRTYNGYTF. DNA of the CDR3: TGTGCCAGCCGGACCTACAATGGCTACACCTTC.